This TCR beta chain stems from a study of T cell repertoires in aging, cancer and after chemotherapy. At the level of the study: Donors were grouped into six age bands spanning 30 or younger through 70 or older. The full dataset contained 9.1 million or so TCR reads.

There are 16 residues in the CDR3. Trimming stripped 1 base from V and 1 base from J, with 13 bases between. A word on this clonotype: Its target is not known.

A mixed TRB-A/B primer pool amplified rearranged TRB by multiplex touch-down PCR. TCRdb processed the multiplex PCR reads anew with MiXCR; each CDR3 protein has one entry. The table shows about 9,400 distinct CDR3 sequences, with around 40% occurring only once. The template was genomic DNA from peripheral blood, not RNA. Study conclusions and caveats: In each cancer cohort, median generation probability increased across chemotherapy, suggesting thymic output rebounded. Age-matched healthy donors had significantly more diverse, less clonal blood TCR repertoires than untreated cancer patients.

The sequencing input was blood. The V gene is TRBV12-3 or TRBV12-4, the J gene TRBJ1-1; D call uncertain. The receptor was derived from a human donor in good health. In DNA form, the CDR3 reads TGTGCCAGCAGTTTAGGGGCTACAGCCCCGAACACTGAAGCTTTCTTT. Its protein product is CASSLGATAPNTEAFF.